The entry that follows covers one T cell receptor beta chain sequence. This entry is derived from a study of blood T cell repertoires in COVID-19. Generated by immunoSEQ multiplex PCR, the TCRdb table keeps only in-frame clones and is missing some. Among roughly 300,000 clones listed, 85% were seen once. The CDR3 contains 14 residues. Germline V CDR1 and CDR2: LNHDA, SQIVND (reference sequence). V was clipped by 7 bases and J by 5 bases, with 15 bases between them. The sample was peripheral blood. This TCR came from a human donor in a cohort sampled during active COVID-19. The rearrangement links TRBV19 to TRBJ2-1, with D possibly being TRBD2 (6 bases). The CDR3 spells CASKLGGTHNEQFF. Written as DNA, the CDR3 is TGTGCCAGTAAGCTCGGGGGAACTCACAATGAGCAGTTCTTC.